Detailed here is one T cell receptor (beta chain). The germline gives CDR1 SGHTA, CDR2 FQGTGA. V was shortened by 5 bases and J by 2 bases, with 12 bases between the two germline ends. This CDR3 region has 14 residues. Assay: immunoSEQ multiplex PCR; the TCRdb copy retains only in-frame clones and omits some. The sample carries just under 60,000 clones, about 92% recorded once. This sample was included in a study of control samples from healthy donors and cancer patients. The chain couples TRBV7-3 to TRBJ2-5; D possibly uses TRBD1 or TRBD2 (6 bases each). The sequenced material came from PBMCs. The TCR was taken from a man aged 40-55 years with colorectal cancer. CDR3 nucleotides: TGTGCCAGCAGCCCGGAGGGGGGACAAGAGACCCAGTACTTC. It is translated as CASSPEGGQETQYF.